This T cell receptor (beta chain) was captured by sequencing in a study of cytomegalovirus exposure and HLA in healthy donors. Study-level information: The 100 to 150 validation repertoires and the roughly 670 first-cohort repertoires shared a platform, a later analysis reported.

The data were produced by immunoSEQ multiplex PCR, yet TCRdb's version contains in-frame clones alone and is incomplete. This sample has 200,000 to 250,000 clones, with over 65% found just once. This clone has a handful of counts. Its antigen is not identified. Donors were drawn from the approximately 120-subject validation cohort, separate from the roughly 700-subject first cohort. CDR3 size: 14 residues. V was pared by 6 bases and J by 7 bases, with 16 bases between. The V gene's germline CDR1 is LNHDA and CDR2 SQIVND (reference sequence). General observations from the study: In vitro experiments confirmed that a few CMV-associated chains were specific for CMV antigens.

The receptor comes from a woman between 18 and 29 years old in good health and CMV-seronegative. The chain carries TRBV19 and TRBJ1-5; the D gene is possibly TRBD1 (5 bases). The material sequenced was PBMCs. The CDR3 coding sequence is TGTGCCAGTAGGAGGGAAGGGGCTAAGCAGCCCCAGCATTTT. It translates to CASRREGAKQPQHF.